This T cell receptor beta chain is from a study of cytomegalovirus exposure and HLA in healthy donors. Likely unrecorded immune exposures existed in these nominally healthy donors. A multiplex PCR was run with 60 Vbeta primers and 13 Jbeta primers. The table came from immunoSEQ multiplex PCR; TCRdb's copy has only in-frame clones and leaves some out. The sample has about 160,000 clones, 79% seen once. This CDR3 region has 16 residues. The germline V gene encodes CDR1 LNHNV and CDR2 YYDKDF (reference sequence). Trimming cost V 4 bases and J 3 bases, with 17 bases left between them. The table lists this clone with a count of one.

This chain links TRBV15 with TRBJ2-3; TRBD1 is a possible D gene (6 bases). This sequence was found in a human donor in good health. The sample comprised PBMCs. The CDR3: CATSTSGDRSTDTQYF. The CDR3 DNA reads as TGTGCCACCAGCACATCAGGGGATCGGTCAACAGATACGCAGTATTTT.